This TCR beta chain was documented in a study of blood T cell repertoires in COVID-19. The wider study: Donors in the United States, Italy and Spain gave samples during acute or convalescent COVID-19. In each case, the material was cDNA or gDNA derived from T cells, B-cell-depleted T cells, or PBMCs.

Authors' data handling: Reference gene primers were amplified, and this amplification served to estimate nucleated cell counts. TCRdb's copy holds only in-frame clones and misses some; the assay was immunoSEQ multiplex PCR. That table furnishes V, J and clone size, whereas the DNA furnished D and trimming. The sample comprises some 200,000 clones, around 87% of which are singletons, and 7% to 8% rests with the top ten. This CDR3 has 14 residues. Germline assignment: CDR1 MNHEY and CDR2 SMNVEV (reference sequence). V was trimmed by 4 bases and J by 6 bases, leaving 10 bases between them. Material for sequencing was peripheral blood. The chain couples TRBV27 to TRBJ1-6; D is uncertain. The TCR originated in a woman of 80 years or more in a cohort sampled during active or convalescent COVID-19. CDR3 in amino acids: CASSYSPTNSPLHF. As DNA, the CDR3 is TGTGCCAGCAGTTACAGCCCTACTAATTCACCCCTCCACTTT.